Shown below are 7 T cell receptor beta chains from a single sample sequenced in a study of cytomegalovirus exposure and HLA in healthy donors. PCR amplification relied on 60 Vbeta primers (plus 13 Jbeta primers). Only in-frame clones appear in the TCRdb table, and some are missing; sequencing was by immunoSEQ multiplex PCR. Of under 250,000 clones listed, around 79% are singletons. The specimen was PBMCs. Receptor source: a male donor in good health and CMV-seronegative.

This sequence joins TRBV19 and TRBJ2-1; a weak D match, TRBD2 (6 bases). V was clipped by 5 bases and J by 6 bases, with 11 bases between them. The germline CDR1 and CDR2 sequences are LNHDA and SQIVND (reference sequence). The CDR3 has 13 residues. The CDR3 coding sequence is TGTGCCAGTAGTCCCAACGGGGGCAATGAGCAGTTCTTC. Translated: CASSPNGGNEQFF.

The J gene is TRBJ2-3, the V gene TRBV29-1; D not resolved. Germline CDR1 SQVTM, CDR2 ANQGSEA. V dropped 1 base and J dropped 4 bases, with 15 bases sitting between them. The CDR3 totals 15 residues. CDR3 sequence reads: CSVEGLTHSPDTQYF. The CDR3 nucleotides read TGCAGCGTTGAAGGGCTTACCCATTCGCCAGATACGCAGTATTTT.

The chain recombines TRBV10-3 with TRBJ2-7, with TRBD1 identical over 12 bases. Looked up from germline, CDR1 is ENHRY and CDR2 is SYGVKD. Trimming at V came to 7 bases and at J to 6 bases, leaving 13 bases not matched to a gene. There are 16 residues in the CDR3. The CDR3 bases are TGTGCCATCACAAAAGGGACAGGGGGCACCCAGCGCGAGCAGTACTTC. Translating gives CAITKGTGGTQREQYF.

Of note for this clone: The same CDR3 arises from other DNA sequences in this sample as well. The V call is TRBV7-3, the J call TRBJ1-1, with a weak D call TRBD1 (5 bases). V lost 2 bases, J lost 1 base, and 5 bases lay in between. The germline V gene encodes CDR1 SGHTA and CDR2 FQGTGA. The CDR3 runs 13 residues. CDR3 sequence reads: CASSLDRNTEAFF. The CDR3 region has the DNA TGTGCCAGCAGCTTAGACAGGAACACTGAAGCTTTCTTT. The variable domain in full, with the rest retrieved from reference TRBV7-3 and TRBJ1-1, is GAGVSQTPSNKVTEKGKYVELRCDPISGHTALYWYRQSLGQGPEFLIYFQGTGAADDSGLPNDRFFAVRPEGSVSTLKIQRTERGDSAVYLCASSLDRNTEAFFGQGTRLTVV.

J is TRBJ2-5 and V is TRBV10-3; D possibly corresponds to TRBD2 (5 bases). CDR1 and CDR2 (germline): ENHRY, SYGVKD. The ends were cut back, 5 bases at V and 2 bases at J, with 12 bases in the middle. The CDR3 covers 14 residues. The CDR3 bases are TGTGCCATCAGTCAAGTGGGCGGGCAAGAGACCCAGTACTTC. Translated, it gives CAISQVGGQETQYF.

In DNA form, the CDR3 reads TGTGCCAGCAGCCGGACAGTCGGAGGACCTTATGGCTACACCTTC. Translated: CASSRTVGGPYGYTF. The chain uses TRBV7-3 and TRBJ1-2; maybe TRBD1 (6 bases). Germline V gene lookup returns CDR1 SGHTA and CDR2 FQGTGA. The V end was cut by 5 bases, the J end by 5 bases, with 18 bases between. The CDR3 runs 15 residues.

The rearrangement links TRBV7-3 to TRBJ2-3, with TRBD2 matching over 11 bases. CDR1 SGHTA and CDR2 FQGTGA come from the germline V gene. The CDR3 spans 16 residues. V gave up 4 bases and J gave up 0 bases; unmatched junction bases: 3. The CDR3 DNA follows: TGTGCCAGCAGCTCTGTAGCGGGGGGGAGCACAGATACGCAGTATTTT. Translating gives CASSSVAGGSTDTQYF.